This T cell receptor beta chain was recorded in a study of T cell responses to AZD1222 COVID-19 vaccine. Study information: Samples with a second dose at about 4 or about 12 weeks were pooled together.

In regard to this clone: Antigen: not known.

TCRdb's copy holds only in-frame clones and misses some; the assay was immunoSEQ multiplex PCR. The sample comprises over 95,000 clones, about 89% of which are singletons, and 4% to 5.5% rests with the top ten. General study results and limits: Increases in Spike-specific TCR breadth and depth were seen after two AZD1222 doses. There were mostly white British donors and more females than males, and clonal diversity was possibly underestimated.

Germline assignment: CDR1 SGHNT and CDR2 YYREEE (reference sequence). CDR3 length equals 13 residues. The V end lost 0 bases, the J end lost 14 bases, and 16 bases lay between the germline ends. The clonotype was recovered from an adult in good health. The specimen was peripheral blood, collected on day 0 of AZD1222 vaccination. This sequence joins TRBV5-4 and TRBJ2-3; D gene unclear. CDR3 DNA: TGTGCCAGCAGCTTGGATATTAGTGACCGTCTGTATTTT. Translation gives CASSLDISDRLYF. The full variable domain, with the rest looked up from reference TRBV5-4 and TRBJ2-3, is ETGVTQSPTHLIKTRGQQVTLRCSSQSGHNTVSWYQQALGQGPQFIFQYYREEENGRGNFPPRFSGLQFPNYSSELNVNALELDDSALYLCASSLDISDRLYFGPGTRLTVL.